A selection of T cell receptor beta chains follows, all from one sample in a study of shared clonotypes between healthy human individuals. Profiled with immunoSEQ multiplex PCR; TCRdb holds only in-frame clones, not every one. The data show about 2.1 million clones, with 80% to 95% seen just once and 1.5% to 2% held by the top ten. The sequenced sample was naive CD8+ T cells from PBMCs. The receptors were sampled from a man between 18 and 35 years old in good health. Some clones in this sample may be carry-over from other donors' samples. CDR3s include the opening cysteine and the closing phenylalanine or tryptophan. D genes are given only for firm matches. Some rows have no size entry. The others give once, few or many, or a class for an expanded clone.

J	V	D	size	DNA	CDR3
TRBJ1-5	TRBV7-8	.	.	TGTGCCAGCAGCCCTGGGGGGGGTCTCAATCAGCCCCAGCATTTT	CASSPGGGLNQPQHF
TRBJ2-1	TRBV9	TRBD2	.	TGTGCCAGCAGCGTAGATGGTAGCGGGAGCTACAATGAGCAGTTCTTC	CASSVDGSGSYNEQFF
TRBJ2-2	TRBV4-3	TRBD2	.	TGCGCCAGCAGCCAAGGGAGATCTTTAGCGGGTGGCACCGGGGAGCTGTTTTTT	CASSQGRSLAGGTGELFF
TRBJ1-5	TRBV19	.	.	TGTGCCAGTAGTATACGCCCCTCGGTAGTTATTTCATTCAATCAGCCCCAGCATTTT	CASSIRPSVVISFNQPQHF
TRBJ1-1	TRBV9	.	.	TGTGCCAGCAGCGTAGGTGCACACACTGAAGCTTTCTTT	CASSVGAHTEAFF
TRBJ2-2	TRBV6-5	.	.	TGTGCCAGCAGTTACTTAGAGGGGTCCGGGGAGCTGTTTTTT	CASSYLEGSGELFF
TRBJ2-1	TRBV7-9	.	.	TGTGCCAGCAGCCCCTCAGGGGGGCGATCTTACAATGAGCAGTTCTTC	CASSPSGGRSYNEQFF
TRBJ2-7	TRBV4-1	TRBD1	.	TGCGCCAGCAGCCAAGTCCAGGGACAGGGGGTGGGGGAGCAGTACTTC	CASSQVQGQGVGEQYF
TRBJ1-5	TRBV9	.	.	TGTGCCAGCAGCGTAGGCAGGGGCGAAGATCAGCCCCAGCATTTT	CASSVGRGEDQPQHF
TRBJ2-1	TRBV28	TRBD1	.	TGTGCCAGCAGTATGCTGACAGGGGCCCTTTTATCGGAGCAGTTCTTC	CASSMLTGALLSEQFF
TRBJ1-1	TRBV19	.	.	TGTGCCAGTAGTATTTCAATTTCCACTGAAGCTTTCTTT	CASSISISTEAFF
TRBJ2-7	TRBV7-8	TRBD2	once	TGTGCCAGCAGCTTAGGGGGAGCGGGGAGGCCATACGAGCAGTACTTC	CASSLGGAGRPYEQYF
TRBJ2-3	TRBV5-1	TRBD2	.	TGCGCCAGCAGCTTCCAGACTAGCACACCCGCAGATACGCAGTATTTT	CASSFQTSTPADTQYF
TRBJ2-7	TRBV10-3	.	.	TGTGCCATCAGCGGACAGCGCCCGGGGAACGAGCAGTACTTC	CAISGQRPGNEQYF
TRBJ1-1	TRBV7-3	.	.	TGTGCCAGCAGACCAATCCTTAACGGGGAAGCTTTCTTT	CASRPILNGEAFF
TRBJ1-5	TRBV27	.	.	TGTGCCAGCAGTTTATCCGGGAGGCAGCCCCAGCATTTT	CASSLSGRQPQHF
TRBJ1-1	TRBV20-1	.	.	TGCAGTGCCCGGCCGGAAGGTCGGGCTTTCTTT	CSARPEGRAFF
TRBJ2-5	TRBV18	.	.	TGTGCCAGCTCACCAGCGCGGTCCCAAGAGACCCAGTACTTC	CASSPARSQETQYF
TRBJ2-2	TRBV5-1	.	.	TGCGCCAGCAGCCTGGGACGGCCGAACACCGGGGAGCTGTTTTTT	CASSLGRPNTGELFF
TRBJ2-1	TRBV28	.	.	TGTGCCAGCAGTTACCAGAGGCCCAACAATGAGCAGTTCTTC	CASSYQRPNNEQFF
TRBJ2-1	TRBV19	.	.	TGTGCCAGTAGCCACAGGGAGGTCTCCTACAATGAGCAGTTCTTC	CASSHREVSYNEQFF
TRBJ2-3	TRBV7-3	TRBD1	.	TGTGCCAGCAGCATGACAGACAGGGGTACAGATACGCAGTATTTT	CASSMTDRGTDTQYF
TRBJ2-2	TRBV28	TRBD2	.	TGTGCCAGCAGACTAGCGGGAGAGACCCGGGAGCTGTTTTTT	CASRLAGETRELFF
TRBJ1-1	TRBV29-1	TRBD1	.	TGCAGCGTGGGACAGAAATACATCAACACTGAAGCTTTCTTT	CSVGQKYINTEAFF
TRBJ2-1	TRBV19	.	.	TGTGCCAGTAGTATAAGTGGAAGCTCCTACAATGAGCAGTTCTTC	CASSISGSSYNEQFF
TRBJ2-7	TRBV11-2	.	.	TGTGCCAGCAGCACCAATCAGAGGCAGTACTTC	CASSTNQRQYF
TRBJ2-7	TRBV11-2	.	.	TGTGCCAGCTCTGCTGGCAACGAGCAGTACTTC	CASSAGNEQYF
TRBJ1-2	TRBV7-8	.	.	TGTGCCAGCAGCTTAGGGCCAGCCATTTATAACTATGGCTACACCTTC	CASSLGPAIYNYGYTF
TRBJ2-4	TRBV5-1	.	.	TGCGCCAGCAGCTTGAGGACAGAAAGTAGCACTCTCAGGAACATTCAGTACTTC	CASSLRTESSTLRNIQYF
TRBJ2-5	TRBV9	.	.	TGTGCCAGCAGCGTGCGCAGGGGTCGGGAGACCCAGTACTTC	CASSVRRGRETQYF
TRBJ1-4	TRBV7-9	TRBD1	.	TGTGCCAGCAGCCAAACACAGGGGGCAACTAATGAAAAACTGTTTTTT	CASSQTQGATNEKLFF
TRBJ2-6	TRBV5-4	.	.	TGTGCCAGCAGCTTGTTACCCCAACTCTCTGGGGCCAACGTCCTGACTTTC	CASSLLPQLSGANVLTF
TRBJ2-2	TRBV29-1	TRBD1	.	TGCAGCGTTGCCGGACAGGGGACCTCTGGGGAGCTGTTTTTT	CSVAGQGTSGELFF
TRBJ2-7	TRBV7-9	.	.	TGTGCCAGCACCCCCCACTCGGCCCACGAGCAGTACTTC	CASTPHSAHEQYF
TRBJ1-5	TRBV2	TRBD1	.	TGTGCCAGCAGTGGGACAGGACTCAATCAGCCCCAGCATTTT	CASSGTGLNQPQHF
TRBJ2-1	TRBV13	TRBD2	.	TGTGCCAGCAGCTCCGACCGGGCGGGAGAGGTCGATGAGCAGTTCTTC	CASSSDRAGEVDEQFF
TRBJ2-2	TRBV10-3	TRBD2	.	TGTGCCATCAGTGAGCCGGGACTAGTTGTCGGGGAGCTGTTTTTT	CAISEPGLVVGELFF
TRBJ1-2	TRBV10-2	.	once	TGCGCCAGCAGTATTTCCGAGGGCTCTCCCAGGGGCTACACCTTC	CASSISEGSPRGYTF
TRBJ2-7	TRBV5-1	.	.	TGCGCCAGCAGCTTGACTTGGATTGGGACCTATCACTACGAGCAGTACTTC	CASSLTWIGTYHYEQYF
TRBJ2-7	TRBV5-6	TRBD1	.	TGTGCCAGCAGCCTTAGGACAGGGGGCGAGCAGTACTTC	CASSLRTGGEQYF
TRBJ1-5	TRBV19	.	.	TGTGCCAGTAGCACCCAAGAGGCGACGGCGGGGGATCAGCCCCAGCATTTT	CASSTQEATAGDQPQHF
TRBJ2-1	TRBV13	TRBD1	.	TGTGCCAGCAGCTTAGGCCTAACAGGGGGATACAATGAGCAGTTCTTC	CASSLGLTGGYNEQFF
TRBJ1-1	TRBV27	.	.	TGTGCCAGCAGTCTACCCTCCACTGAAGCTTTCTTT	CASSLPSTEAFF
TRBJ2-7	TRBV20-1	.	.	TGCAGTGCTAGAGAGATGGAGCAGTACTTC	CSAREMEQYF
TRBJ1-1	TRBV5-8	.	once	TGTGCCAGCACCGTCCGGGTTTTCAACACTGAAGCTTTCTTT	CASTVRVFNTEAFF
TRBJ2-1	TRBV7-2	.	.	TGTGCCAGCAGCTTAGCGCGGGTCGGGGGCAGCTCCTACAATGAGCAGTTCTTC	CASSLARVGGSSYNEQFF